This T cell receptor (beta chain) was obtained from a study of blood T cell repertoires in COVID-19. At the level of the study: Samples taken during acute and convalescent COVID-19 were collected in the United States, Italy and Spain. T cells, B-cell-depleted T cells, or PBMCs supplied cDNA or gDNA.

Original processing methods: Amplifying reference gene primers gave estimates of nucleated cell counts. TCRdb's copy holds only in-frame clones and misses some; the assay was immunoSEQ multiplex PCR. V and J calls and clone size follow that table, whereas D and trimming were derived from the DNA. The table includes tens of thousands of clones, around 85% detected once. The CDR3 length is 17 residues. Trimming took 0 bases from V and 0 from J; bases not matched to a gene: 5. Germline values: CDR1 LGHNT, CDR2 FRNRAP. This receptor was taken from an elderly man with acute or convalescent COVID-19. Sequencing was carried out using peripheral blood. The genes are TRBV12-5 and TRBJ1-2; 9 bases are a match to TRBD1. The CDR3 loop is CASGLVGTGIANYGYTF. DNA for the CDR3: TGTGCTAGTGGTTTGGTAGGGACAGGGATAGCTAACTATGGCTACACCTTC.